Below, 2 T cell receptor beta chains from the same sample are listed, as sequenced in a study of T cells in Graves' hyperthyroidism and ophthalmopathy. Amplification of TCR beta CDR3 regions was performed using RNA transcripts as template. In the first-round RT-PCR of the TCR CDR3, the HTBI primer set was used. MiXCR, run by TCRdb on the multiplex PCR reads, gives a single entry per CDR3 protein. Seen here are some 490,000 distinct CDR3 sequences, about 16% observed once, and the top ten hold 25% to 30%. Sequenced input: blood. The receptor set was obtained from a woman aged 25 to 39 with Graves' ophthalmopathy.

The table lists this clonotype with a few counts. The chain uses TRBV4-2 and TRBJ1-5, with 7 bases lining up with TRBD1. V shed 0 bases and J 6 bases; nucleotides not matched to a gene: 8. There are 16 residues in the CDR3. Germline CDR1 is LGHNA and CDR2 is YNFKEQ. The CDR3 DNA is TGTGCCAGCAGCCAAGACGACAGGGTAGCGGGTCAGCCCCAGCATTTT. It yields the protein CASSQDDRVAGQPQHF.

This clonotype has ten or more counts. The chain combines TRBV30 with TRBJ2-7; tentatively, D is TRBD1 (6 bases). This CDR3 has 14 residues. Trimming shortened V by 4 bases and J by 7 bases, and 20 bases separated the two germline ends. From germline, CDR1 is GTSNPN and CDR2 SVGIG (reference sequence). The CDR3 DNA sequence: TGTGCCTGGAAATGGGGGCCCACTCCAGGGGAGCAGTACTTC. It is translated as CAWKWGPTPGEQYF.